The clone carrying this TCR beta chain has only a few counts. Its antigen is not known. A 5'RACE reaction primed in the constant segment made cDNA libraries of TCR alpha and TCR beta, and these carried sample barcodes and UMIs. TCRdb re-called the 5' RACE reads through MiXCR, storing one row per CDR3 protein. In the table there are just under 550,000 distinct CDR3 sequences, about 20% of which are singletons. V dropped 6 bases and J dropped 5 bases, with 15 bases sitting between them. CDR1 and CDR2 (germline): MNHEY, SMNVEV (reference sequence). The CDR3 spans 14 residues. This entry is derived from a study of T-cell memory formation after mild COVID-19. Study-wide results and caveats: A balance of CD4 and CD8 characterized clones contracting day 15 to 85, whereas later expanders leaned CD4+. Detection of some responders pre-infection suggested pre-existing cross-reactive memory T cells participated.

The sequence came from an adult woman who had mild COVID-19 (a few samples of this study predate the infection). Cell type and time point are not known. The sample taken for sequencing was PBMCs or a T cell subset sorted from them (not recorded which). The chain is built from TRBV27 and TRBJ2-3; tentative D call: TRBD2 (5 bases). DNA of the CDR3: TGTGCCAGCAGCATATATGTTCGGGGAGATACGCAGTATTTT. Translated, it gives CASSIYVRGDTQYF.